Below, 7 T cell receptor beta chains from the same sample are listed, as sequenced in a study of blood T cells in healthy people across ages. Then a second PCR, running roughly 7 to 11 cycles, was carried out with a sample-barcoded 5' primer and a J-beta primer mix. TCRdb itself ran the 5' RACE reads through MiXCR, one entry per CDR3 protein. The sample lists approximately 400,000 distinct CDR3 sequences, over 45% occurring once. The specimen sequenced was blood. Every receptor here comes from a man in his sixties in good health.

This clonotype was seen once. A read error is possible here, since a much larger clone lies one base away. The chain has TRBV12-3 or TRBV12-4 and TRBJ1-1; 8 nucleotides line up with TRBD1. This CDR3 has 15 amino acids. The CDR3 is CVSNRLQGVDTEAFF. Here the CDR3 DNA reads TGTGTCAGCAACCGGTTACAGGGGGTCGACACTGAAGCTTTCTTT.

V gene TRBV29-1 combines with J gene TRBJ2-7; D unresolved. The DNA matches TRBJ2-5 better at its end, which makes the J call doubtful. CDR3 size: 12 residues. From germline, CDR1 is SQVTM and CDR2 ANQGSEA. In nucleotides, the CDR3 is TGCAGCGTTGAACTAGTCCGGAAGACCCAGTACTTC. Encoded protein: CSVELVRKTQYF.

This clonotype appeared a single time. The rearrangement links TRBV6-1 to TRBJ1-4; no clear D gene. This CDR3 spans 11 amino acids. The germline CDR1 and CDR2 sequences are MNHNS and SASEGT. V lost 3 bases, J lost 11 bases, and 7 bases lay in between. CDR3 nucleotide sequence: TGTGCCAGCAGTGACCGGGCCAAACTGTTTTTT. It translates to CASSDRAKLFF.

Points on this clonotype: One base away lies a much larger clone, so this may be a sequencing read error. This chain links TRBV6-5 with TRBJ2-3; D is perhaps TRBD2 (6 bases). Germline-derived CDR1 and CDR2 are MNHEY and SVGAGI. This CDR3 comprises 15 residues. The CDR3: CAGSLGLPSTDTQYF. CDR3 sequence (DNA): TGTGCCGGCAGTCTGGGACTTCCTAGCACAGATACGCAGTATTTT.

The chain employs TRBV30 and TRBJ1-1; D is perhaps TRBD1 (6 bases). Germline assignment: CDR1 GTSNPN and CDR2 SVGIG (reference sequence). Trimming took 8 bases from V and 1 from J, leaving 8 bases between them. The CDR3 length is 11 residues. This CDR3 reads CAEGGNTEAFF. CDR3 nucleotide sequence: TGTGCCGAAGGGGGGAACACTGAAGCTTTCTTT.

The rearrangement links TRBV6-2 or TRBV6-3 to TRBJ2-6; maybe TRBD2 (5 bases). This CDR3 has 14 amino acids. V was cut by 4 bases and J by 3 bases, with 7 bases left in between. Germline CDR1 and CDR2: MNHEY and SVGEGT. The DNA of the CDR3 is TGTGCCAGCAGTTGGAGCGGTGGGGCCAACGTCCTGACTTTC. Its translation is CASSWSGGANVLTF.

The V gene is TRBV6-5, the J gene TRBJ2-1; no clear D gene. The CDR3 runs 11 residues. V was shortened by 2 bases and J by 8 bases, with 4 bases between the two germline ends. Germline loops: CDR1 MNHEY, CDR2 SVGAGI. CDR3 sequence: CASSYIHEQFF. As DNA, the CDR3 is TGTGCCAGCAGTTACATCCATGAGCAGTTCTTC.